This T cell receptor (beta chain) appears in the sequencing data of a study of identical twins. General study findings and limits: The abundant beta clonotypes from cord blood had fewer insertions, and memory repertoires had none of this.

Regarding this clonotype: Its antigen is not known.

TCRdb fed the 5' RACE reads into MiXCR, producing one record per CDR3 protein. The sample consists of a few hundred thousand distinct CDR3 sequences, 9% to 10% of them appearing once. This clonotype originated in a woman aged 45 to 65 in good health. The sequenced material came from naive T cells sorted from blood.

The CDR3, as DNA: TGTGCCAGCAGCCAACCCGGGACATCTCTGACCGGGGAGCTGTTTTTT. Translated: CASSQPGTSLTGELFF. The chain joins TRBV7-9 to TRBJ2-2; D is possibly TRBD1 (6 bases). The CDR3 contains 16 residues. V lost 5 bases and J 5 bases, leaving 18 bases between the germline ends. Germline V gives CDR1 SEHNR, CDR2 FQNEAQ (reference sequence).